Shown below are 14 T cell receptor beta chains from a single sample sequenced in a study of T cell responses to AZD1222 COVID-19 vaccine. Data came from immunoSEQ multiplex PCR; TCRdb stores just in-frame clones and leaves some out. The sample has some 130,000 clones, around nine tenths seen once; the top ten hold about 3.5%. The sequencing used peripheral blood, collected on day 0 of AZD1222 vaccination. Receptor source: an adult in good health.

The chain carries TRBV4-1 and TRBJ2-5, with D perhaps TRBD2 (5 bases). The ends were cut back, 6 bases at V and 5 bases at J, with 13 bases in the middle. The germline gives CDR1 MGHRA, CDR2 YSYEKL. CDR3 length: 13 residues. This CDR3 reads CASRGASWETQYF. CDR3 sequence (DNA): TGCGCCAGCAGGGGAGCTAGCTGGGAGACCCAGTACTTC.

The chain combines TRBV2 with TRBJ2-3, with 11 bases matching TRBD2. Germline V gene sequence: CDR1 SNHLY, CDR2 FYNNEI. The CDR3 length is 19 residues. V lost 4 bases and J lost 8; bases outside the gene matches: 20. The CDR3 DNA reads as TGTGCCAGCAGTGTTCTGGGGCTAGCGGGGGGTCAGACCGTAGCTACGCAGTATTTT. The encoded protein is CASSVLGLAGGQTVATQYF.

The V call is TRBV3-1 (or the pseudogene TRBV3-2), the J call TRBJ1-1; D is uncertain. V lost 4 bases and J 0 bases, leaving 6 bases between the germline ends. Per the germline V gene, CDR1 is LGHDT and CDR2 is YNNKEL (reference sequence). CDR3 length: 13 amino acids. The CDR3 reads CASSLYLNTEAFF. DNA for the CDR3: TGTGCCAGCAGCCTTTATCTGAACACTGAAGCTTTCTTT.

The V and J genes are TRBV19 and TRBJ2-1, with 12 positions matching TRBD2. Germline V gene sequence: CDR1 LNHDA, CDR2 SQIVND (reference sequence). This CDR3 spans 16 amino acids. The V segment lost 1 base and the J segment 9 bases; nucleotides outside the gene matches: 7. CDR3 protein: CASSIVGTSGSSEQFF. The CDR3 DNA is TGTGCCAGTAGTATAGTAGGGACTAGCGGGTCGAGTGAGCAGTTCTTC. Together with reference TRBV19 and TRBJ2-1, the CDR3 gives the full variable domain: DGGITQSPKYLFRKEGQNVTLSCEQNLNHDAMYWYRQDPGQGLRLIYYSQIVNDFQKGDIAEGYSVSREKKESFPLTVTSAQKNPTAFYLCASSIVGTSGSSEQFFGPGTRLTVL.

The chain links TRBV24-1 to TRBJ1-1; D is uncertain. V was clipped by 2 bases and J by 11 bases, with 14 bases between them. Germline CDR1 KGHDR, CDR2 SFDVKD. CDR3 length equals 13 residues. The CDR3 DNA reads TGTGCCACCAGTGATTCAGCCAGCAGCGACGCTTTCTTT. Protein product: CATSDSASSDAFF.

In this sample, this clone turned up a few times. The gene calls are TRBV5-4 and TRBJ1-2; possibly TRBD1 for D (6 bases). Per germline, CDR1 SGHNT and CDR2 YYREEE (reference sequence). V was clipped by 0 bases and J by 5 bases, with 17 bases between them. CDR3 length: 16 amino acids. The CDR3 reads CASSLAGRGGRYGYTF. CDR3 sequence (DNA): TGTGCCAGCAGCTTGGCCGGTAGAGGGGGAAGATATGGCTACACCTTC.

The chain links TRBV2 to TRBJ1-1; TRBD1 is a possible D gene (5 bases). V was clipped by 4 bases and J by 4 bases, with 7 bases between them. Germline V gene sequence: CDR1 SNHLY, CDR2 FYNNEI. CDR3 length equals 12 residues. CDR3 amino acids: CASSGGGTEAFF. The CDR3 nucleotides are TGTGCCAGCAGTGGGGGCGGCACTGAAGCTTTCTTT.

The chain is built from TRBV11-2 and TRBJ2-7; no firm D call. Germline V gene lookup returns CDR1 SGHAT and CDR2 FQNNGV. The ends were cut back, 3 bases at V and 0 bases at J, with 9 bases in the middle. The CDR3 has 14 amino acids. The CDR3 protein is CASSLGHSSYEQYF. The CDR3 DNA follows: TGTGCCAGCAGCTTGGGTCATAGCTCCTACGAGCAGTACTTC.

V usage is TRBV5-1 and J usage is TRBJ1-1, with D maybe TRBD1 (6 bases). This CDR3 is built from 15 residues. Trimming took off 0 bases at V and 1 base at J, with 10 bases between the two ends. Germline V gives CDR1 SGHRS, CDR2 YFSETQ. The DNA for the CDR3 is TGCGCCAGCAGCTTGGAAACCAGGGGGAACACTGAAGCTTTCTTT. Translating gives CASSLETRGNTEAFF. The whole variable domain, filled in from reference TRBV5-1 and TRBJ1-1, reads KAGVTQTPRYLIKTRGQQVTLSCSPISGHRSVSWYQQTPGQGLQFLFEYFSETQRNKGNFPGRFSGRQFSNSRSEMNVSTLELGDSALYLCASSLETRGNTEAFFGQGTRLTVV.

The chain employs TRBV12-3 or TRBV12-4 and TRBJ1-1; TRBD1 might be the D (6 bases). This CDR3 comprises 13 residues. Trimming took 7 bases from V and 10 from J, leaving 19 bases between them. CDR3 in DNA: TGTGCCAGCACCCTGTGGGGGGCGACCGCAGCTTTCTTT. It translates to CASTLWGATAAFF.

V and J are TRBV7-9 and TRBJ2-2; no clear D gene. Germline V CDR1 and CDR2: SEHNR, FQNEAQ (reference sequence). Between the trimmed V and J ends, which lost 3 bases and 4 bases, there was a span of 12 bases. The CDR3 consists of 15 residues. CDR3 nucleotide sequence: TGTGCCAGCAGCTTGGACGGGCGTCGCACCGGGGAGCTGTTTTTT. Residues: CASSLDGRRTGELFF. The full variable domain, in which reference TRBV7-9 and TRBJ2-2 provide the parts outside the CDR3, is DTGVSQNPRHKITKRGQNVTFRCDPISEHNRLYWYRQTLGQGPEFLTYFQNEAQLEKSRLLSDRFSAERPKGSFSTLEIQRTEQGDSAMYLCASSLDGRRTGELFFGEGSRLTVL.

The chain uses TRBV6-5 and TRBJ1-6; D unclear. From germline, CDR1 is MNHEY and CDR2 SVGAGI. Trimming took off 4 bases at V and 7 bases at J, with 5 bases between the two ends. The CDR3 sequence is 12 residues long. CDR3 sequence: CASSLSNSPLHF. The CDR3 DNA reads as TGTGCCAGCAGTTTAAGCAATTCACCCCTCCACTTT.

The CDR3 sequence is CASGPTSGGPGANVLTF. The CDR3 bases are TGTGCTAGTGGACCGACTAGCGGGGGCCCTGGGGCCAACGTCCTGACTTTC. The rearrangement links TRBV12-5 to TRBJ2-6; the match to TRBD2 covers 12 bases. CDR3 size: 17 residues. Germline CDR1 reads LGHNT; CDR2 reads FRNRAP. V gave up 6 bases and J gave up 2 bases; unmatched junction bases: 5.

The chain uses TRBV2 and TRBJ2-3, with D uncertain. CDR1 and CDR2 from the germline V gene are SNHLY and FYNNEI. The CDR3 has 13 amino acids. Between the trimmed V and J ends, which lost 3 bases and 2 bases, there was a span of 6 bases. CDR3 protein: CASSELITDTQYF. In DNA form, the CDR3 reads TGTGCCAGCAGTGAGTTGATCACAGATACGCAGTATTTT.